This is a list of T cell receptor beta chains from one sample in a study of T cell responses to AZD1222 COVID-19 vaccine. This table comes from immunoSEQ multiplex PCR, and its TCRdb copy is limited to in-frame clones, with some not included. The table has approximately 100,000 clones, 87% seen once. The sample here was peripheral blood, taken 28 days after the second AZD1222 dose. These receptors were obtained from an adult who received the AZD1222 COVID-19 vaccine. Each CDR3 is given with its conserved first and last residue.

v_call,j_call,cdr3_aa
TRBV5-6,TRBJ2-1,CASSFPGDTNEQFF
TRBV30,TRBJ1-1,CAWSMDTEAFF
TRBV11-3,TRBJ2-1,CASSLVTLAGGYNEQFF
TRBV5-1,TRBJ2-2,CASRAGQGDTGELFF
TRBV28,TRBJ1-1,CASLGGGANTEAFF
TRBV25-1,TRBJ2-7,CASSEFIGKSYEQYF
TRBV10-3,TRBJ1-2,CAISESAGTENYGYTF
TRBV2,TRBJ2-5,CASTSRVGETQYF
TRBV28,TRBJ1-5,CASSLRQGATQPQHF
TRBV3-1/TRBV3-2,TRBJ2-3,CASNEGGLTDTQYF
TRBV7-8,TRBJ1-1,CASSFQGMNTEAFF
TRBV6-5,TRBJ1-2,CASSLSRGAGYTF
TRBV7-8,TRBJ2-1,CASSLAASGTYNEQFF
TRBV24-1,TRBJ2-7,CATSASEGGLYF
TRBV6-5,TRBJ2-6,CASSSYEQSGANVLTF
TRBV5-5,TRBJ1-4,CASSSRGDSNEKLFF
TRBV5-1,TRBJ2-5,CASSLSRGLAETQYF
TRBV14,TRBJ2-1,CASSRATPYNEQFF
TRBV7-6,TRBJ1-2,CASSAGTGDVYYGYTF
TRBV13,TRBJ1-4,CASSLGTGLFDEKLFF
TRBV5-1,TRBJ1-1,CASSFQDRAAGEAFF
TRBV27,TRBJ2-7,CASSLSGQGAEQYF
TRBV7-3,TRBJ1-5,CASSLTGGQPSNQPQHF